Below, 6 T cell receptor beta chains from the same sample are listed, as sequenced in a study of T cell responses to AZD1222 COVID-19 vaccine. The protocol was immunoSEQ multiplex PCR, while the TCRdb copy is restricted to in-frame clones and leaves out a portion. This sample has approximately 120,000 clones; 92% occur once, and the top ten carry 0.85% to 1.3%. The specimen comprised peripheral blood, sampled on day 0 of AZD1222 vaccination. All receptors derive from an adult in good health.

This chain joins TRBV7-9 and TRBJ2-3; D remains unclear. Germline loops: CDR1 SEHNR, CDR2 FQNEAQ (reference sequence). V dropped 2 bases and J dropped 0 bases, with 12 bases sitting between them. The length of the CDR3 is 16 residues. The CDR3 loop reads CASSLWPATSTDTQYF. CDR3 bases: TGTGCCAGCAGCTTATGGCCGGCGACTAGCACAGATACGCAGTATTTT. Full variable domain (rest looked up from reference TRBV7-9 and TRBJ2-3): DTGVSQNPRHKITKRGQNVTFRCDPISEHNRLYWYRQTLGQGPEFLTYFQNEAQLEKSRLLSDRFSAERPKGSFSTLEIQRTEQGDSAMYLCASSLWPATSTDTQYFGPGTRLTVL.

This clone was detected a few times. The chain employs TRBV2 and TRBJ1-1; D might be TRBD1 (5 bases). V was pared by 4 bases and J by 0 bases, with 15 bases between. Germline CDR1 is SNHLY and CDR2 is FYNNEI. The CDR3 has 16 residues. DNA of the CDR3: TGTGCCAGCAGTGGATGGGGGGGGAAGTTGAACACTGAAGCTTTCTTT. Amino acids: CASSGWGGKLNTEAFF. Full variable domain (outside the CDR3, taken from reference TRBV2 and TRBJ1-1): EPEVTQTPSHQVTQMGQEVILRCVPISNHLYFYWYRQILGQKVEFLVSFYNNEISEKSEIFDDQFSVERPDGSNFTLKIRSTKLEDSAMYFCASSGWGGKLNTEAFFGQGTRLTVV.

The V call is TRBV5-1, the J call TRBJ2-1; 9 bases fit TRBD2. This CDR3 region has 15 residues. CDR1 SGHRS and CDR2 YFSETQ come from the germline V gene. The V and J ends lost 0 bases and 7 bases, in that order; junction bases with no gene match: 5. CDR3 sequence (DNA): TGCGCCAGCAGCTTGGTTCTAGCGGGAAGTAATGAGCAGTTCTTC. Protein: CASSLVLAGSNEQFF.

This chain connects TRBV6-2 or TRBV6-3 to TRBJ1-1; possible D gene TRBD1, 5 bases. Per the germline V gene, CDR1 is MNHEY and CDR2 is SVGEGT. V lost 5 bases and J lost 4, with 8 bases in between. The CDR3 covers 12 residues. The chain's CDR3 is CASSPRATEAFF. The CDR3 DNA sequence: TGTGCCAGCAGTCCCAGGGCCACTGAAGCTTTCTTT.

The chain has TRBV27 and TRBJ1-2; 9 bases are a match to TRBD1. CDR3 length equals 15 residues. After removal of 5 bases from V and 0 bases from J, the junction contained 4 bases not matched to a gene. Germline V lookup: CDR1 MNHEY, CDR2 SMNVEV (reference sequence). The CDR3 nucleotides read TGTGCCAGCAGTCACGGACAGGGGACTAACTATGGCTACACCTTC. Encoded protein: CASSHGQGTNYGYTF.

The chain couples TRBV5-6 to TRBJ1-6; D is unclear. V was cut by 0 bases and J by 6 bases, with 10 bases left in between. The CDR3 loop spans 15 amino acids. The V gene's germline CDR1 is SGHDT and CDR2 YYEEEE. DNA of the CDR3: TGTGCCAGCAGCTTGGCCGGGATCGGTAATTCACCCCTCCACTTT. Protein product: CASSLAGIGNSPLHF.